The entry that follows covers one TCR beta chain sequence. What it binds is not known. The germline CDR1 and CDR2 sequences are KGHSH and LQKENI. With 4 bases removed from V and 0 bases from J, the gap between germline ends came to 18 bases. This CDR3 region has 18 residues. The data were obtained in a study of shared clonotypes between healthy human individuals. Every donor was a Caucasian adult from Nashville, Tennessee. CD4+ cells yielded CD45RA+ naive and CD45RA-negative memory subsets. Study-level findings and limits: All-four-donor shared clonotypes had higher generation probabilities than non-shared clonotypes did.

At the deep level, the assay was run. The protocol was immunoSEQ multiplex PCR, while the TCRdb copy is restricted to in-frame clones and leaves out a portion. The table shows under 550,000 clones, with 90% to 96% occurring only once. Input material: naive CD4+ T cells sorted from blood. The subset is: CD45RA+ positively selected. V gene TRBV18 combines with J gene TRBJ1-4, with D maybe TRBD1 (5 bases). The sequence was collected from a woman aged 25-40 years in good health. CDR3 protein: CASSLSPLTGATNEKLFF. CDR3 bases: TGTGCCAGCTCACTCTCTCCCCTCACAGGTGCAACTAATGAAAAACTGTTTTTT.